This T cell receptor beta chain came from a study of control samples from healthy donors and cancer patients. This clone counts as medium-sized. The data were produced by immunoSEQ multiplex PCR, yet TCRdb's version contains in-frame clones alone and is incomplete. Of about 93,000 clones in the sample, 88% are singletons; the top ten hold 14%. CDR1 and CDR2 (germline): ENHRY, SYGVKD. This CDR3 contains 13 residues. Losses at the gene ends were 7 bases for V and 7 bases for J; bases not matched to a gene: 3. This TCR came from a woman in her sixties or seventies in good health. The sequencing input was blood. This rearrangement joins TRBV10-3 to TRBJ1-6, with 8 bases matching TRBD1. The CDR3 DNA reads TGTGCCATCAACAGGGGGGAGAATTCACCCCTCCACTTT. Its translation is CAINRGENSPLHF.